The clone carrying this TCR beta chain was observed a handful of times. This table comes from immunoSEQ multiplex PCR, and its TCRdb copy is limited to in-frame clones, with some not included. Here the sample spans tens of thousands of clones, roughly 86% being singletons. This sample is drawn from a study of blood T cell repertoires in COVID-19. Study-wide context: Spain, Italy and the United States supplied samples that represented acute and convalescent COVID-19.

Germline lookup yields CDR1 MNHNY and CDR2 SVGAGI (reference sequence). This CDR3 has 12 amino acids. V lost 4 bases to trimming and J lost 5 bases, with 9 bases between them. The chain combines TRBV6-6 with TRBJ2-7; D is unclear. The TCR was taken from a man aged 45-60 years with active or convalescent COVID-19. The sequenced sample consisted of peripheral blood. This chain's CDR3 is CASSSLGDEQYF. The DNA of the CDR3 is TGTGCCAGCAGTTCCTTGGGCGACGAGCAGTACTTC.